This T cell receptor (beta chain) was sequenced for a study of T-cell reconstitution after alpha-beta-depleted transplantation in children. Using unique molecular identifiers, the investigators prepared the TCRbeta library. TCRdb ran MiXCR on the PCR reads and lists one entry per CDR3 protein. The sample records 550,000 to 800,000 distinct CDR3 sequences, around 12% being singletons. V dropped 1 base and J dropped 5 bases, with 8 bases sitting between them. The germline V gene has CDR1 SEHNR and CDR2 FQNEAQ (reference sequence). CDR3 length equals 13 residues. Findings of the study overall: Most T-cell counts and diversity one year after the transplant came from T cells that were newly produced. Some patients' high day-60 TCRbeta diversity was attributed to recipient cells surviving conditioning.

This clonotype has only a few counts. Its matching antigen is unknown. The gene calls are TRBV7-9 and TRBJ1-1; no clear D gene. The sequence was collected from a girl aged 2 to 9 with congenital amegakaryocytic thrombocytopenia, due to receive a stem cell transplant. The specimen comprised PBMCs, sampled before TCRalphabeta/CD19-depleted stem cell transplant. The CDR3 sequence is CASSLVERTEAFF. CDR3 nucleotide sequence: TGTGCCAGCAGCTTAGTAGAGAGGACTGAAGCTTTCTTT.